This TCR beta chain was profiled in a study of vaccination and CD4 T cells after COVID-19. Turning to the study itself: Stimulation used overlapping spike peptides from SARS-CoV-2, HCoV-NL63, HCoV-OC43 and HCoV-229E. Study-wide results and limits: Apart from involving relatively few convalescent patients, the work omitted early post-infection timepoints.

Treatment: roughly ten-day PBMC culture with coronavirus spike peptide pools or control peptides (ViraFEST assay). Sequencing of the DNA from cultured CD4+ T cells was carried out with the Oncomine TCR Beta short-read assay. TCRdb ran MiXCR on the PCR reads and lists one entry per CDR3 protein. Of fewer than 5,000 distinct CDR3 sequences listed, about 43% are singletons. Germline CDR1 SNHLY, CDR2 FYNNEI. V trimming: 4 bases; J trimming: 6 bases; junction bases outside the gene matches: 8. The CDR3 sequence is 15 residues long. This clonotype ranks as medium-sized. Its antigen is as yet unknown. The sequencing input was CD4+ T cells from blood, cultured in vitro. This sequence joins TRBV2 and TRBJ2-1; 8 positions agree with TRBD2. The TCR sequence derives from a human donor who had recovered from COVID-19. The CDR3 reads CASSVPSGRGNEQFF. The CDR3 DNA sequence: TGTGCCAGCAGTGTTCCAAGCGGGAGAGGCAATGAGCAGTTCTTC.